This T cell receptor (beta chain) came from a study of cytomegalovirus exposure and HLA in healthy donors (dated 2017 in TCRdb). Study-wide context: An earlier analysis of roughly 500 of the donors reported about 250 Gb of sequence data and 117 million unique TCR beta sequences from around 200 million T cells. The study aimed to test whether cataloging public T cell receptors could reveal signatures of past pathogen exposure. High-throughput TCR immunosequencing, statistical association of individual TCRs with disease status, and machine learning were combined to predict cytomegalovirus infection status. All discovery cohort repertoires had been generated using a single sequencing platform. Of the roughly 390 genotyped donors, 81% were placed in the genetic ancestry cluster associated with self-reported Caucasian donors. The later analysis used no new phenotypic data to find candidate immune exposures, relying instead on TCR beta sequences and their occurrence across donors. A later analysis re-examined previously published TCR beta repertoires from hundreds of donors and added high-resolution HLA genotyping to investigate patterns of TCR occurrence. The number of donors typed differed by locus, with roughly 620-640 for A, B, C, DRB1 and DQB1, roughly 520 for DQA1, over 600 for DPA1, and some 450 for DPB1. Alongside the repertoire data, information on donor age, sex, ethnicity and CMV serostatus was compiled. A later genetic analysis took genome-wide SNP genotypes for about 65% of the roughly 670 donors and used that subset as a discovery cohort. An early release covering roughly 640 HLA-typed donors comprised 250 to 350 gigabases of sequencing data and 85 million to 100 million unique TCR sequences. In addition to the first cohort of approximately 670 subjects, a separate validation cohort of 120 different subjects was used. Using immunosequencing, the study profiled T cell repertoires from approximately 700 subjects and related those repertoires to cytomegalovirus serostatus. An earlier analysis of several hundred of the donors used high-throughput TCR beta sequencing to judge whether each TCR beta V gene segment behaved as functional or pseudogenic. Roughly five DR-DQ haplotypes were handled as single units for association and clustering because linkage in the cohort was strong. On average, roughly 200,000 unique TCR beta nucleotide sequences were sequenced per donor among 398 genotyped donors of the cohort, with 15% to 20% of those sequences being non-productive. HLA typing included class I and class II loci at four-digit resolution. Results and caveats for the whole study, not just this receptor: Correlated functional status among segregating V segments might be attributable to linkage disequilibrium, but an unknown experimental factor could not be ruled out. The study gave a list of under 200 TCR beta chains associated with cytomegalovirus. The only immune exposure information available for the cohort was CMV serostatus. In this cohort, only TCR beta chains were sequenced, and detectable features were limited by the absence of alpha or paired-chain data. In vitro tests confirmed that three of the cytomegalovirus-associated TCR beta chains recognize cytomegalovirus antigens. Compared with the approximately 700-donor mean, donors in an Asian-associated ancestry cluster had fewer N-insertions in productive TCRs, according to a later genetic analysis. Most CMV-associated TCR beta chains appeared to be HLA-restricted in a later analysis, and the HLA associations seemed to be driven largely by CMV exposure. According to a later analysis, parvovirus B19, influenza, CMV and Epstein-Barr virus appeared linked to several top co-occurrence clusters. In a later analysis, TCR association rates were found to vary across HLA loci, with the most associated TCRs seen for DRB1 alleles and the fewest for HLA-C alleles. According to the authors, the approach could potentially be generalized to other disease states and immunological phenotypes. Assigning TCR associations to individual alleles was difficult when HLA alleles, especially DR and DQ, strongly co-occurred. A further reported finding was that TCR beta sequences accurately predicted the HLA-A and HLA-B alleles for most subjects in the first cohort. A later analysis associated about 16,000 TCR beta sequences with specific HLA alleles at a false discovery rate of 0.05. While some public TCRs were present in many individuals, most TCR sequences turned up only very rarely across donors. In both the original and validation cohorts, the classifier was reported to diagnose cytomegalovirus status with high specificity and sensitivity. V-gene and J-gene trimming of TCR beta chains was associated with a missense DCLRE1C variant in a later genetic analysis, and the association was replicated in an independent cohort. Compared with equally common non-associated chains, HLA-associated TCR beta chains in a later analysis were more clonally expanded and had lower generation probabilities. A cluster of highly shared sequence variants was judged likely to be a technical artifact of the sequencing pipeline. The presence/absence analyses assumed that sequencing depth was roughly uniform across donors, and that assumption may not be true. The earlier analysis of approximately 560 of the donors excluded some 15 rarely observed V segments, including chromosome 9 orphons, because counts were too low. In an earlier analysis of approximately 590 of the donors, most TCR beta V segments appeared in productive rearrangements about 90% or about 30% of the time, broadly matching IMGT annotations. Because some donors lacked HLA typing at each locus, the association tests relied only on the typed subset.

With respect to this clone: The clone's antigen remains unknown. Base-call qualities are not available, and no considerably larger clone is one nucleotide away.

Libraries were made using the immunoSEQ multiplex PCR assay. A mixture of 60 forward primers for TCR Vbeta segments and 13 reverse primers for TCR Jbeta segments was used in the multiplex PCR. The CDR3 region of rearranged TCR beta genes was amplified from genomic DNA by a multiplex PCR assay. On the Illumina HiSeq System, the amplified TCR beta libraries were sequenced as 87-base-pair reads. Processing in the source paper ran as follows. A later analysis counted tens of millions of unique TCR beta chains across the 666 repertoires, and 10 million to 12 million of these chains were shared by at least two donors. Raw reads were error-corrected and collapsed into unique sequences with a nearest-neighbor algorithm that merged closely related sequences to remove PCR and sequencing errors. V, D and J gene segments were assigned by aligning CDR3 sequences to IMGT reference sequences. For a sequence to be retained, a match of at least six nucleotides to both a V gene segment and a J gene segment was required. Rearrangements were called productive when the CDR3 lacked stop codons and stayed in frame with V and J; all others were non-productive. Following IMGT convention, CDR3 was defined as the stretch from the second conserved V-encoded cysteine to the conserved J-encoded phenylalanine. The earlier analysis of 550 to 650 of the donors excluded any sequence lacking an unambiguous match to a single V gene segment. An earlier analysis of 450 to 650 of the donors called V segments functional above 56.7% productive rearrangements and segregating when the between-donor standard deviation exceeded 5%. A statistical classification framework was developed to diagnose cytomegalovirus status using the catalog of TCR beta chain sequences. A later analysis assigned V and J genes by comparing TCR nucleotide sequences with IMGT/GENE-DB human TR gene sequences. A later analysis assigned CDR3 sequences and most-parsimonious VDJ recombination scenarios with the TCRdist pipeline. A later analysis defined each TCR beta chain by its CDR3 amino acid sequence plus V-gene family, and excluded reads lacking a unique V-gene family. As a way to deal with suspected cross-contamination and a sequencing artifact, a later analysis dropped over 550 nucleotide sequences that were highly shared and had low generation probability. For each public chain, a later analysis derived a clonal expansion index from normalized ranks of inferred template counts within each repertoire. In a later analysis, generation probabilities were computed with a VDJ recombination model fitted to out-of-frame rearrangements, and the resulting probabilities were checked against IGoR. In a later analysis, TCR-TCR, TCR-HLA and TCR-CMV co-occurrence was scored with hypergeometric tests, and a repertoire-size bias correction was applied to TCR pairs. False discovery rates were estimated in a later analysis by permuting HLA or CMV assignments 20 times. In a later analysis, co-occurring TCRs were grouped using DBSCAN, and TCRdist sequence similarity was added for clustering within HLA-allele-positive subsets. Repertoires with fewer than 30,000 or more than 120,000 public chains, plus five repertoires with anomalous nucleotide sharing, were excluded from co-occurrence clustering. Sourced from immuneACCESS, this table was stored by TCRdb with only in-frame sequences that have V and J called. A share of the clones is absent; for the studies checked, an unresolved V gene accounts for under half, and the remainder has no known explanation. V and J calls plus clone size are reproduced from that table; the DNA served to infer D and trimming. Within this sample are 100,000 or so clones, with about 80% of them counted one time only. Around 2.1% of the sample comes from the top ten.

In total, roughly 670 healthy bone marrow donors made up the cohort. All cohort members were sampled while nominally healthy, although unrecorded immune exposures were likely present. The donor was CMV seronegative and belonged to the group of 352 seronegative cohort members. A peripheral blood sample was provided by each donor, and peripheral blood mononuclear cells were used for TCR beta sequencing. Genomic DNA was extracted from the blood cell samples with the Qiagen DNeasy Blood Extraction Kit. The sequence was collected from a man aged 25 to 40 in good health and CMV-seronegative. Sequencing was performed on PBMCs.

The CDR3 protein: CASSPSGGWELFF. The DNA sequence follows: TGTGCCAGCAGCCCCAGTGGGGGCTGGGAGCTGTTTTTT. Rearrangement joined TRBV7-2 to TRBJ2-2, with a tentative D gene TRBD1 over 6 matching bases. CDR1 and CDR2 were assigned from the germline V gene as SGHTA and FQGNSA. Measured from the cysteine to the phenylalanine, the CDR3 is 13 residues long. Solely the CDR3 DNA is kept, with 39 bases framed from the first base. V and J lose 5 bases and 9 bases, and a span of 13 bases separates them.